A selection of T cell receptor beta chains follows, all from one sample in a study of T cells in Graves' hyperthyroidism and ophthalmopathy. TCRdb processed the multiplex PCR reads anew with MiXCR; each CDR3 protein has one entry. The sample records around 700,000 distinct CDR3 sequences, around 40% being singletons. The sample was blood. The receptors stem from a woman between 35 and 50 years old with Graves' hyperthyroidism. Each CDR3 is given with its conserved first and last residue. Each record gives: J gene, clone size, D gene, V gene, CDR3 DNA, CDR3 protein. A D gene is named only where the DNA matches it firmly. Size is omitted from some rows. Given values are once, few, many or a class for expanded clones.

J: TRBJ1-2; size: many; D: TRBD1; V: TRBV29-1; DNA: TGCAGCACTACCGGGACAGGGCAGGGCTACACCTTC; CDR3: CSTTGTGQGYTF
J: TRBJ2-7; size: few; D: .; V: TRBV19; DNA: TGTGCCAGTAGTAGTCAGACTGCCGAGCAGTACTTC; CDR3: CASSSQTAEQYF
J: TRBJ1-2; size: many; D: TRBD1; V: TRBV15; DNA: TGTGCCACCAGCTCCCGGGACAGGGGAACCCGCCAGGGCTACACCTTC; CDR3: CATSSRDRGTRQGYTF
J: TRBJ2-5; size: .; D: TRBD2; V: TRBV10-1; DNA: TGCGCCAGCGGTCAGGGACTAGCGGGAGGGAGAGAGACCCAGTACTTC; CDR3: CASGQGLAGGRETQYF
J: TRBJ1-2; size: few; D: .; V: TRBV12-3/TRBV12-4; DNA: TGTGCCAGCAGTGAGCGACAGGTATTATATGGCTACACCTTC; CDR3: CASSERQVLYGYTF
J: TRBJ2-6; size: many; D: .; V: TRBV25-1; DNA: TGTGCCAGCAGTGAACCCCGAGGTGGGGCCTCTGGGGCCAACGTCCTGACTTTC; CDR3: CASSEPRGGASGANVLTF
J: TRBJ2-5; size: many; D: .; V: TRBV7-2; DNA: TGTGCCAGCAGCCCCGATTGGATCCAAGAGACCCAGTACTTC; CDR3: CASSPDWIQETQYF
J: TRBJ2-7; size: many; D: .; V: TRBV7-2; DNA: TGTGCCAGCAGCTTAGAGACAGCCTACGAGCAGTACTTC; CDR3: CASSLETAYEQYF
J: TRBJ2-7; size: .; D: TRBD2; V: TRBV4-3; DNA: TGCGCCAGCAGCCAAGATTTGGGGGCTAGCGGGGGAGCCAAGCAGTACTTC; CDR3: CASSQDLGASGGAKQYF
J: TRBJ1-5; size: .; D: .; V: TRBV27; DNA: TGTGCCAGCATTAGTGAGGGGCAGGGGTCGAGCAATCAGCCCCAGCATTTT; CDR3: CASISEGQGSSNQPQHF
J: TRBJ1-2; size: few; D: .; V: TRBV19; DNA: TGTGCCAGTAGTCAGGTTGGCTACACCTTC; CDR3: CASSQVGYTF
J: TRBJ1-2; size: many; D: .; V: TRBV10-1; DNA: TGCGCCAGCAGTGCGACAGGTGTGGTGGGGGGCTACACCTTC; CDR3: CASSATGVVGGYTF
J: TRBJ1-2; size: many; D: .; V: TRBV10-3; DNA: TGTGCCATCAGACCTAAAACGGCCCCACTCCTAGCTAACTATGGCTACACCTTC; CDR3: CAIRPKTAPLLANYGYTF
J: TRBJ2-7; size: many; D: .; V: TRBV7-2; DNA: TGTGCCAGCAGCCCGTTAAGCTACGAGCAGTACTTC; CDR3: CASSPLSYEQYF
J: TRBJ1-1; size: .; D: .; V: TRBV19; DNA: TGTGCCAGTAGTGCCTACTCGAACACTGAAGCTTCCTTT; CDR3: CASSAYSNTEASF
J: TRBJ2-7; size: many; D: .; V: TRBV24-1; DNA: TGTGCCTCCGAGGACAGCTTAACCTACGAGCAGTACTTC; CDR3: CASEDSLTYEQYF
J: TRBJ1-3; size: .; D: .; V: TRBV6-5; DNA: TGTGCCGCGTCAGGACCGGGCTCTGGAAACACCATATATTTT; CDR3: CAASGPGSGNTIYF
J: TRBJ1-1; size: many; D: .; V: TRBV19; DNA: TGTGCCAGTATATTGGGAGGCAACACTGAAGCTTTCTTT; CDR3: CASILGGNTEAFF
J: TRBJ1-2; size: many; D: .; V: TRBV10-3; DNA: TGTGCCATACAGACGGTTAACTATGGCTACACCTTC; CDR3: CAIQTVNYGYTF
J: TRBJ2-3; size: .; D: .; V: TRBV7-9; DNA: TGTGCCAGCGGTCTCACAGATACGCAGTATTTT; CDR3: CASGLTDTQYF
J: TRBJ1-2; size: many; D: .; V: TRBV5-5; DNA: TGTGCCAGCAGCTTGTCCGGGGAAAACTACTATGGCTACACCTTC; CDR3: CASSLSGENYYGYTF
J: TRBJ2-5; size: .; D: .; V: TRBV29-1; DNA: TGCAGCGTTGAGTCGGTTGGGGGGGCTGGGGGAGAGACCCAGTACTTC; CDR3: CSVESVGGAGGETQYF